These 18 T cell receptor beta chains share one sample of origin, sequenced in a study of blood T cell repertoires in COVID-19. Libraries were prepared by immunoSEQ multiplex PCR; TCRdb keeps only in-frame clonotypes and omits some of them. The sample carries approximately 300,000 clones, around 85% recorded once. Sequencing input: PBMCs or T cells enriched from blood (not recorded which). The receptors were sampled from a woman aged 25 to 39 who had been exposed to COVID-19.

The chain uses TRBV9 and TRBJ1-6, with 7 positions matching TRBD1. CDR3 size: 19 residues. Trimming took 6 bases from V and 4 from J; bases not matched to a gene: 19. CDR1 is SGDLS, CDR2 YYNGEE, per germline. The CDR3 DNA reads TGTGCCAGCAAGGGGGCGACAGGCGAAACTCGGGGATATAATTCACCCCTCCACTTT. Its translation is CASKGATGETRGYNSPLHF.

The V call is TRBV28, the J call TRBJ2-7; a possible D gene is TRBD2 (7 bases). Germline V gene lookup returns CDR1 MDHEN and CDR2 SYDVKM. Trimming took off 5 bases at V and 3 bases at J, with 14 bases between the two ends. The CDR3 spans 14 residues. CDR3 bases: TGTGCCAGCAGTAAAGGGGGGGGTAACTACGAGCAGTACTTC. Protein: CASSKGGGNYEQYF.

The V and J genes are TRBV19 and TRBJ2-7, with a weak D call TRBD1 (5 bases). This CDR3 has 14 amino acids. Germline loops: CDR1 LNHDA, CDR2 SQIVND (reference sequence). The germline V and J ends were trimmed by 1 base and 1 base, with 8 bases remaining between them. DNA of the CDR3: TGTGCCAGTAGTATAGCTAAGGGGTCCTACGAGCAGTACTTC. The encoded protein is CASSIAKGSYEQYF.

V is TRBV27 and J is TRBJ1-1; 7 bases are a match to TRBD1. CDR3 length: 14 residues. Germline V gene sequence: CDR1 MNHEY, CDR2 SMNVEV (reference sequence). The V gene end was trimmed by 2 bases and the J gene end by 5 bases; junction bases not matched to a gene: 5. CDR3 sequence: CASSLSRGSTEAFF. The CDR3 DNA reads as TGTGCCAGCAGTTTAAGCAGGGGGTCTACTGAAGCTTTCTTT.

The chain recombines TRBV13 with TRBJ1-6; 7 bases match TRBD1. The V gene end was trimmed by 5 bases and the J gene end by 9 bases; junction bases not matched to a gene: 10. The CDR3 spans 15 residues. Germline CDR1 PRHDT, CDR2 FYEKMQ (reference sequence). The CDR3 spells CASSARRGQASPLHF. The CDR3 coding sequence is TGTGCCAGCAGCGCAAGAAGGGGGCAGGCTTCACCCCTCCACTTT.

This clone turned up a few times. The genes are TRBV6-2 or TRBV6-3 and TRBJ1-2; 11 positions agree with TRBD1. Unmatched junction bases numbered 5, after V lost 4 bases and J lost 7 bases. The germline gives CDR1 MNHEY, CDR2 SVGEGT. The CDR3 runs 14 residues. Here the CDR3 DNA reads TGTGCCAGCAGTTGGACAGGGGGCGCATCTGGCTACACCTTC. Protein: CASSWTGGASGYTF.

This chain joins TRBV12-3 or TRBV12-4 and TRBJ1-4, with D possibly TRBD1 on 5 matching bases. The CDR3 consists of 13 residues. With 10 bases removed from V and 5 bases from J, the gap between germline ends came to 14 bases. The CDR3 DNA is TGTGCCACGGGCGGGACGGCGAATGAAAAACTGTTTTTT. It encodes CATGGTANEKLFF.

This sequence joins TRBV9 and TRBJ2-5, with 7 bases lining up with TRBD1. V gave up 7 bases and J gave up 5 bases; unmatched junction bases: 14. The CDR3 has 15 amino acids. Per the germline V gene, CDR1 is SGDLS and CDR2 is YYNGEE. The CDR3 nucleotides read TGTGCCAGCCTTGCCGACAGGGACAGTTTGGAGACCCAGTACTTC. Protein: CASLADRDSLETQYF.

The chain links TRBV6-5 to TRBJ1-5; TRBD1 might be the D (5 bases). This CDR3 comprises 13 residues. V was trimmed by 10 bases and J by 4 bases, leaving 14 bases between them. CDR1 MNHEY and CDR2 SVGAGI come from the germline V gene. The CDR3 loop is CATSGRDNQPQHF. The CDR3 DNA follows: TGTGCCACCTCTGGCAGGGATAATCAGCCCCAGCATTTT.

The CDR3 region has the DNA TGTGCCAGCAGCCAACGTTCCCGAGGGGAGACCCAGTACTTC. Encoded protein: CASSQRSRGETQYF. The chain couples TRBV16 to TRBJ2-5, with a weak D call TRBD2 (5 bases). The CDR3 spans 14 residues. Deletions cut 2 bases from V and 5 bases from J, with 12 bases between. Per germline, CDR1 KGHSY and CDR2 FQNENV.

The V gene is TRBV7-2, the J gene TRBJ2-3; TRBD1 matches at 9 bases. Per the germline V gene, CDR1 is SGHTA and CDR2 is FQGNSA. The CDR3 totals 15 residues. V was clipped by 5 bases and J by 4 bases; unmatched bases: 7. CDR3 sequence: CASSTRQGVADTQYF. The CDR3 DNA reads TGTGCCAGCAGCACCAGACAGGGGGTCGCAGATACGCAGTATTTT.

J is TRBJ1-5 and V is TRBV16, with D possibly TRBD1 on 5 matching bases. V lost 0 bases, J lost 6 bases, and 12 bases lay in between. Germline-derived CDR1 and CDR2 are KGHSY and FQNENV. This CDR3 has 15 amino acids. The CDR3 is CASSQSLQGGQPQHF. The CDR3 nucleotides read TGTGCCAGCAGCCAATCTTTGCAGGGTGGTCAGCCCCAGCATTTT. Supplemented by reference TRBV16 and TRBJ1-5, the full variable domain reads GEEVAQTPKHLVRGEGQKAKLYCAPIKGHSYVFWYQQVLKNEFKFLISFQNENVFDETGMPKERFSAKCLPNSPCSLEIQATKLEDSAVYFCASSQSLQGGQPQHFGDGTRLSIL.

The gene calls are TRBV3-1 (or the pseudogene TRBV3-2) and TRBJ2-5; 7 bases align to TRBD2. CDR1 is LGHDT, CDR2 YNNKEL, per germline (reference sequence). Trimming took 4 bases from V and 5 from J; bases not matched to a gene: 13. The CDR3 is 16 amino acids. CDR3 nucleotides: TGTGCCAGCAGCCCCTCTTCTGCGGGAGCGCAGGAGACCCAGTACTTC. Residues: CASSPSSAGAQETQYF.

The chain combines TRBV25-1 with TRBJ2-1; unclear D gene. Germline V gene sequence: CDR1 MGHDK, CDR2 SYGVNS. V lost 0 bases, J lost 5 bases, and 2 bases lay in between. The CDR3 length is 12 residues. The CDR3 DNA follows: TGTGCCAGCAGTGAATACGACAATGAGCAGTTCTTC. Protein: CASSEYDNEQFF.

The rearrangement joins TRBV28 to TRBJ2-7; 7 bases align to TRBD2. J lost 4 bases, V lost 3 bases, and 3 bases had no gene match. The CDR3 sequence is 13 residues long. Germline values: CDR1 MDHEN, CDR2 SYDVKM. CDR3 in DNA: TGTGCCAGCAGTTTTCGGGAGGATTACGAGCAGTACTTC. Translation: CASSFREDYEQYF.

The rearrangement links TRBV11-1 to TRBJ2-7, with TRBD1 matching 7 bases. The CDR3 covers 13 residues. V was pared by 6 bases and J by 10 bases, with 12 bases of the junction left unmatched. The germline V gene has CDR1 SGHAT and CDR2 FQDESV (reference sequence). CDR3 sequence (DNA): TGTGCCAGCAGTCTGGACAGGAAAAGTATTCAGTACTTC. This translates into CASSLDRKSIQYF. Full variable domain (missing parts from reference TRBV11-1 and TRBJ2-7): EAEVAQSPRYKITEKSQAVAFWCDPISGHATLYWYRQILGQGPELLVQFQDESVVDDSQLPKDRFSAERLKGVDSTLKIQPAELGDSAMYLCASSLDRKSIQYFGPGTRLTVT.

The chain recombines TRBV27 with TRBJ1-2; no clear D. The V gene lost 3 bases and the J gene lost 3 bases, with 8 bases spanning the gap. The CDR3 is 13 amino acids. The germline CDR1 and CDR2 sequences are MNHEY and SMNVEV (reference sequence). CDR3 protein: CASSLFEHYGYTF. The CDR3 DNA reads TGTGCCAGCAGTTTGTTCGAGCACTATGGCTACACCTTC.

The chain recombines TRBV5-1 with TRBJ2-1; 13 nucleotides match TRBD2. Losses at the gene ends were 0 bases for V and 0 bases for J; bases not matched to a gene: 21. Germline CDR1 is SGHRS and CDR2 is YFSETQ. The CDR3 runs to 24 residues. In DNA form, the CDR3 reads TGCGCCAGCAGCTTGGGGGGATTAGTTACTAGCGGGAGGGCCTATCAGTCCTCCTACAATGAGCAGTTCTTC. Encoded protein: CASSLGGLVTSGRAYQSSYNEQFF.